This T cell receptor beta chain was documented in a study of control samples from healthy donors and cancer patients. Repertoires were generated with immunoSEQ multiplex PCR, while TCRdb's copy carries only in-frame clones and drops some. The top ten clones hold 0.95% to 1.5% of a sample with approximately 87,000 clones, over 85% of them seen once. Germline CDR1 LGHDT, CDR2 YNNKEL (reference sequence). There are 15 residues in the CDR3. The J segment lost 5 bases and the V segment lost 7 bases, leaving 10 bases of the junction unmatched. Sequencing was carried out using PBMCs. The chain is built from TRBV3-1 (or the pseudogene TRBV3-2) and TRBJ1-4; 7 bases align to TRBD1. This clonotype originated in a woman aged 40 to 50 with lung cancer. The CDR3: CASTLGPGGNEKLFF. Here the CDR3 DNA reads TGTGCCAGCACACTAGGGCCAGGGGGGAATGAAAAACTGTTTTTT.